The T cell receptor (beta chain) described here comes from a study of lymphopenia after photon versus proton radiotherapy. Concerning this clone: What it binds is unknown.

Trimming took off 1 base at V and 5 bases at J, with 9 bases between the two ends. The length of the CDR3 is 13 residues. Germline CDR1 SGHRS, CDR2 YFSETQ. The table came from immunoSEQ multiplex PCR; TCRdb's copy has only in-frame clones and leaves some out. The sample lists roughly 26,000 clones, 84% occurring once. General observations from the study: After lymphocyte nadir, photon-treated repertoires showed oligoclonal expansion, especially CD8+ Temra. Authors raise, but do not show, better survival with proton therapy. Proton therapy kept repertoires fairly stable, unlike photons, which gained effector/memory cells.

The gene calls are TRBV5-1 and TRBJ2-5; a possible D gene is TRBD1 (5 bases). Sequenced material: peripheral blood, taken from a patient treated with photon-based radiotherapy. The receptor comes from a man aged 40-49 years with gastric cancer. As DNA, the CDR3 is TGCGCCAGCAGCTTGTGGCAGGGCGAGACCCAGTACTTC. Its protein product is CASSLWQGETQYF.